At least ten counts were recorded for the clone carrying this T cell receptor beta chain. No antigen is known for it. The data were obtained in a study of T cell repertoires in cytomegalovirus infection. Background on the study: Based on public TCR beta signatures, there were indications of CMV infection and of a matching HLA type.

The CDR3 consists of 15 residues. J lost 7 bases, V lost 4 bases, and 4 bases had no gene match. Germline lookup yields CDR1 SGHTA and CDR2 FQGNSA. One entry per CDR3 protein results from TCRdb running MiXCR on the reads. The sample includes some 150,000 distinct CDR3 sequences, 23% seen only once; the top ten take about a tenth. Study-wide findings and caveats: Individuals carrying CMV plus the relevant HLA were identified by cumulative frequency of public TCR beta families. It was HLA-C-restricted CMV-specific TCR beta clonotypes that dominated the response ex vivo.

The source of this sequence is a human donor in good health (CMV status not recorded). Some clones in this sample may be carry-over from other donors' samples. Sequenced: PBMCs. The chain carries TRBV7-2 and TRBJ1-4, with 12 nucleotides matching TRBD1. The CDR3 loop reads CASSSGQGAGEKLFF. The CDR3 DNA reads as TGTGCCAGCAGCTCGGGACAGGGGGCAGGTGAAAAACTGTTTTTT.